This T cell receptor (beta chain) was identified in a study of cytomegalovirus exposure and HLA in healthy donors. Findings of the study overall: Researchers reported in a later analysis that a missense DCLRE1C variant was tied to TCR beta V- and J-gene trimming.

Of note for this clone: Its specificity is not known.

CDR3 size: 16 residues. V shed 5 bases, J shed 5 bases, and the junction held 8 bases outside the gene matches. Germline CDR1 SEHNR, CDR2 FQNEAQ (reference sequence). Likely unrecorded immune exposures existed in these nominally healthy donors. Primers for the PCR totalled 60 Vbeta and 13 Jbeta. Here immunoSEQ multiplex PCR was the method, and the copy in TCRdb shows in-frame clones only, minus some. The sample records a few hundred thousand clones, 80% to 85% being singletons. The chain has TRBV7-9 and TRBJ2-7, with 14 bases that match TRBD2. Source material: PBMCs. The sequence was collected from a woman aged 60-75 years in good health and CMV-seropositive. The CDR3: CASSTGTSGSRDEQYF. Here the CDR3 DNA reads TGTGCCAGCAGCACAGGGACTAGCGGGAGTAGGGACGAGCAGTACTTC.